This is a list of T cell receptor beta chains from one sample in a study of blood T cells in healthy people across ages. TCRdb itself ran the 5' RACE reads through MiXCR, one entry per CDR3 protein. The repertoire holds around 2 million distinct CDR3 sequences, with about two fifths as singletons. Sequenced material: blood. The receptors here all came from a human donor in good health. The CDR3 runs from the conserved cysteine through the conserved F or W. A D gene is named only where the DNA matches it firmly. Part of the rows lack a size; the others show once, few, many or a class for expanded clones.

CDR3 protein: CSASPRDAGGAYNEQFF; CDR3 DNA: TGCAGTGCTAGCCCTAGAGATGCCGGGGGGGCGTACAATGAGCAGTTCTTC; D gene: TRBD2; clone size: .; V gene: TRBV20-1; J gene: TRBJ2-1
CDR3 protein: CASSVLAGGSTDTQYF; CDR3 DNA: TGTGCCAGCAGCGTACTAGCGGGGGGTAGCACAGATACGCAGTATTTT; D gene: TRBD2; clone size: .; V gene: TRBV9; J gene: TRBJ2-3
CDR3 protein: CASRGHANQPQHF; CDR3 DNA: TGTGCCAGCAGGGGACACGCCAATCAGCCCCAGCATTTT; D gene: .; clone size: many; V gene: TRBV7-2; J gene: TRBJ1-5
CDR3 protein: CAISERNTEAFF; CDR3 DNA: TGTGCCATCAGTGAAAGGAACACTGAAGCTTTCTTT; D gene: .; clone size: few; V gene: TRBV10-3; J gene: TRBJ1-1
CDR3 protein: CASSLRDRPTDTQYF; CDR3 DNA: TGTGCCAGCAGCTTAAGGGACAGACCCACAGATACGCAGTATTTT; D gene: TRBD1; clone size: .; V gene: TRBV7-2; J gene: TRBJ2-3
CDR3 protein: CASSFSPRDSGYEQYF; CDR3 DNA: TGTGCCAGCAGCTTTTCCCCCCGGGACAGCGGCTACGAGCAGTACTTC; D gene: TRBD1; clone size: .; V gene: TRBV7-2; J gene: TRBJ2-7
CDR3 protein: CASSVGIGLGALNEQFF; CDR3 DNA: TGTGCCAGCAGCGTAGGGATCGGGCTAGGGGCCCTCAATGAGCAGTTCTTC; D gene: .; clone size: .; V gene: TRBV9; J gene: TRBJ2-1
CDR3 protein: CASSYLGGGEGKTEAFF; CDR3 DNA: TGTGCCAGCAGTTACTTAGGGGGAGGGGAGGGAAAAACTGAAGCTTTCTTT; D gene: .; clone size: .; V gene: TRBV6-5; J gene: TRBJ1-1
CDR3 protein: CASSREMTIYGYTF; CDR3 DNA: TGTGCCAGCAGTAGGGAAATGACAATTTATGGCTACACCTTC; D gene: .; clone size: .; V gene: TRBV2; J gene: TRBJ1-2
CDR3 protein: CASSYRNIGGPQETQYF; CDR3 DNA: TGTGCCAGCAGTTACCGGAATATCGGGGGCCCCCAAGAGACCCAGTACTTC; D gene: .; clone size: .; V gene: TRBV6-2/TRBV6-3; J gene: TRBJ2-5
CDR3 protein: CASSLAGAQSYTF; CDR3 DNA: TGTGCCAGCAGCTTAGCTGGGGCACAGTCCTACACCTTC; D gene: .; clone size: .; V gene: TRBV7-8; J gene: TRBJ1-2
CDR3 protein: CASSPWAYSYEQYF; CDR3 DNA: TGTGCCAGCAGTCCCTGGGCGTATTCCTACGAGCAGTACTTC; D gene: .; clone size: few; V gene: TRBV12-3/TRBV12-4; J gene: TRBJ2-7
CDR3 protein: CASSWGRGIYEQYF; CDR3 DNA: TGTGCCAGCAGCTGGGGCAGGGGAATTTACGAGCAGTACTTC; D gene: .; clone size: .; V gene: TRBV7-2; J gene: TRBJ2-7
CDR3 protein: CASSSLSWDRGTNTEAFF; CDR3 DNA: TGTGCCAGCAGTTCCCTTAGCTGGGACAGGGGTACCAACACTGAAGCTTTCTTT; D gene: TRBD1; clone size: few; V gene: TRBV28; J gene: TRBJ1-1
CDR3 protein: CASIQGDITQETQYF; CDR3 DNA: TGTGCCAGCATTCAAGGGGACATTACCCAAGAGACCCAGTACTTC; D gene: .; clone size: .; V gene: TRBV6-1; J gene: TRBJ2-5
CDR3 protein: CASTLGGGSSYEQYF; CDR3 DNA: TGTGCCAGCACCCTTGGGGGAGGGAGCTCCTACGAGCAGTACTTC; D gene: TRBD2; clone size: few; V gene: TRBV27; J gene: TRBJ2-7
CDR3 protein: CSARLGMNTEAFF; CDR3 DNA: TGCAGTGCTAGACTGGGGATGAACACTGAAGCTTTCTTT; D gene: .; clone size: few; V gene: TRBV20-1; J gene: TRBJ1-1
CDR3 protein: CAIRASGGPYNEQFF; CDR3 DNA: TGTGCCATTCGGGCTAGCGGGGGCCCCTACAATGAGCAGTTCTTC; D gene: TRBD2; clone size: .; V gene: TRBV6-5; J gene: TRBJ2-1
CDR3 protein: CASTLTVGQGTYQPQHF; CDR3 DNA: TGTGCCAGCACCCTGACAGTAGGGCAGGGTACATATCAGCCCCAGCATTTT; D gene: .; clone size: few; V gene: TRBV6-6; J gene: TRBJ1-5
CDR3 protein: CASSLRGATSHEQFF; CDR3 DNA: TGTGCCAGCAGCCTGCGGGGGGCCACGTCACATGAGCAGTTCTTC; D gene: TRBD2; clone size: .; V gene: TRBV7-9; J gene: TRBJ2-1
CDR3 protein: CASSLGGFLADEQFF; CDR3 DNA: TGTGCCAGCAGCTTAGGTGGTTTCCTGGCGGATGAGCAGTTCTTC; D gene: .; clone size: few; V gene: TRBV11-2; J gene: TRBJ2-1
CDR3 protein: CSAQDRKPLTDTQYF; CDR3 DNA: TGCAGTGCCCAGGACAGAAAGCCACTCACAGATACGCAGTATTTT; D gene: .; clone size: few; V gene: TRBV20-1; J gene: TRBJ2-3